The 31 T cell receptor beta chains presented below share a single source sample, sequenced in a study of T cells in Graves' hyperthyroidism and ophthalmopathy. Amplification of TCR beta CDR3 regions was performed using RNA transcripts as template. Using the HTBI primer set, a first-round RT-PCR was run on the TCR CDR3. Using its own MiXCR run on the multiplex PCR reads, TCRdb lists one record per CDR3 protein. The profile shows 340,000 or so distinct CDR3 sequences, about 18% of them singletons. Material for sequencing was blood. Every receptor here comes from a woman in her forties or fifties with Graves' hyperthyroidism.

The sample holds a few counts of this clonotype. The J gene is TRBJ1-4, the V gene TRBV20-1; D gene uncertain. The CDR3 consists of 15 residues. The V and J ends lost 5 bases and 2 bases respectively, with 15 bases between them. The germline CDR1 and CDR2 sequences are DFQATT and SNEGSKA (reference sequence). As DNA, the CDR3 is TGCAGTGCTTCTATGGTGGGGTTCACTAATGAAAAACTGTTTTTT. Protein product: CSASMVGFTNEKLFF.

This clonotype has more than one count but fewer than ten. This chain uses TRBV4-1 with TRBJ1-6; D unresolved. Germline V CDR1 and CDR2: MGHRA, YSYEKL. V was clipped by 0 bases and J by 6 bases, with 9 bases between them. CDR3 length: 15 residues. The DNA for the CDR3 is TGCGCCAGCAGCCAAGATGGTCAGATTAATTCACCCCTCCACTTT. It is translated as CASSQDGQINSPLHF.

V and J are TRBV12-3 or TRBV12-4 and TRBJ2-1; D remains ambiguous. V lost 3 bases and J lost 8, with 8 bases in between. This CDR3 comprises 12 residues. This chain's CDR3 is CASSFLRDEQFF. CDR3 in DNA: TGTGCCAGCAGTTTTCTCCGAGATGAGCAGTTCTTC.

In its sample, this clonotype was seen a few times. The rearrangement uses TRBV6-6 and TRBJ1-3; D call uncertain. CDR3 length: 15 residues. CDR1 is MNHNY, CDR2 SVGAGI, per germline (reference sequence). Trimming pared 2 bases from V and 0 bases from J, leaving 8 bases between. The CDR3 nucleotides read TGTGCCAGCAGTTACCGACTCGGCTCTGGAAACACCATATATTTT. Translated: CASSYRLGSGNTIYF.

This clonotype has a count of ten or more. The chain is built from TRBV6-1 and TRBJ1-2, with D uncertain. V lost 7 bases and J lost 6, with 15 bases in between. The CDR3 has 13 residues. CDR1 MNHNS and CDR2 SASEGT come from the germline V gene. For the CDR3, the DNA is TGTGCCAGCATGGTGGAAGAGGGAAATGGCTACACCTTC. As protein: CASMVEEGNGYTF.

The chain has TRBV6-1 and TRBJ1-4, with no clear D. The CDR3 is 11 residues long. Trimming removed 5 bases from V and 7 bases from J, with 5 bases in between. CDR1 is MNHNS, CDR2 SASEGT, per germline. The CDR3 coding sequence is TGTGCCAGCAGTTTCGGTGAAAAACTGTTTTTT. It specifies CASSFGEKLFF.

In this sample, this clonotype turned up once. The chain uses TRBV6-1 and TRBJ1-2; no firm D call. The CDR3 runs 12 residues. V was trimmed by 8 bases and J by 0 bases, leaving 7 bases between them. Germline V gene lookup returns CDR1 MNHNS and CDR2 SASEGT. The DNA of the CDR3 is TGTGCCAGCTGGCAAGCTAACTATGGCTACACCTTC. Its protein is CASWQANYGYTF.

This clonotype was observed many times. This rearrangement joins TRBV12-3 or TRBV12-4 to TRBJ1-1; the D is unclear. The CDR3 sequence is 15 residues long. With 6 bases removed from V and 1 base from J, the gap between germline ends came to 15 bases. Here the CDR3 DNA reads TGTGCCAGCAGCCGCCAAGGGAGACAGAACACTGAAGCTTTCTTT. Protein: CASSRQGRQNTEAFF.

About this clonotype itself: The junction shows a germline mismatch at one end, possibly a read error. The CDR3 DNA reads as TGCGCCAGCAGCCACCAGGGGGGGGCCGGGGAGCCGTTTTTT. Translating gives CASSHQGGAGEPFF. The V gene is TRBV5-1, the J gene TRBJ2-2, with D possibly called TRBD1 or TRBD2 (7 bases each). Germline V CDR1 and CDR2: SGHRS, YFSETQ. This CDR3 is built from 14 residues.

V and J are TRBV3-1 and TRBJ1-2, with 7 bases fitting TRBD1. The CDR3 runs to 13 residues. Germline loops: CDR1 LGHDT, CDR2 YNNKEL (reference sequence). The V segment lost 5 bases and the J segment 8 bases; nucleotides outside the gene matches: 8. The CDR3 reads CASSRQGLSGYTF. DNA of the CDR3: TGTGCCAGCAGCAGACAGGGATTGAGCGGCTACACCTTC.

The chain employs TRBV27 and TRBJ2-3; perhaps TRBD1 as D (7 bases). V was trimmed by 5 bases and J by 3 bases, leaving 15 bases between them. Germline V gene data show CDR1 as MNHEY and CDR2 as SMNVEV (reference sequence). CDR3 length equals 15 residues. This chain's CDR3 is CASSLARGETDTQYF. In nucleotides, the CDR3 is TGTGCCAGCAGTCTCGCCAGGGGGGAGACAGATACGCAGTATTTT.

This clonotype occurred many times. The chain joins TRBV18 to TRBJ1-1; possibly TRBD1 for D (6 bases). V was pared by 1 base and J by 0 bases, with 9 bases between. Germline CDR1 is KGHSH and CDR2 is LQKENI. This CDR3 comprises 15 residues. CDR3 protein: CASSPLDRMNTEAFF. The CDR3 nucleotides read TGTGCCAGCTCACCACTCGACAGGATGAACACTGAAGCTTTCTTT.

The sample holds a few counts of this clonotype. This rearrangement joins TRBV10-3 to TRBJ2-1; 11 nucleotides align to TRBD2. Germline V gene sequence: CDR1 ENHRY, CDR2 SYGVKD. Unmatched junction bases numbered 10, after V lost 5 bases and J lost 10 bases. The CDR3 covers 15 residues. The CDR3: CAISLPGLAAGEQFF. The CDR3 DNA reads as TGTGCCATCAGTCTGCCGGGACTAGCGGCCGGGGAGCAGTTCTTC.

Concerning this clonotype itself: A read error may be the cause here, since a much bigger clone is one base away. V is TRBV3-1 and J is TRBJ1-1, with D perhaps matching TRBD1 (5 bases). The CDR3 consists of 14 residues. CDR1 and CDR2 from the germline V gene are LGHDT and YNNKEL (reference sequence). V lost 0 bases and J 4 bases, leaving 9 bases between the germline ends. CDR3 sequence reads: CASSQDAGRTEAFF. CDR3 nucleotides: TGTGCCAGCAGCCAAGATGCGGGGCGCACTGAAGCTTTCTTT.

This clonotype was seen ten or more times. The J gene is TRBJ2-5, the V gene TRBV2; 13 positions match TRBD2. Germline V lookup: CDR1 SNHLY, CDR2 FYNNEI. This CDR3 region has 15 residues. Germline trimming cut 8 bases from V and 5 bases from J; bases unmatched to any gene: 8. Here the CDR3 reads CASPTGLAGRETQYF. DNA for the CDR3: TGTGCCAGCCCGACGGGACTAGCGGGGCGGGAGACCCAGTACTTC.

This clonotype has a handful of counts. The chain recombines TRBV7-9 with TRBJ1-2, with D possibly being TRBD1 (5 bases). Germline lookup yields CDR1 SEHNR and CDR2 FQNEAQ (reference sequence). Trimming removed 5 bases from V and 4 bases from J, with 14 bases in between. The CDR3 totals 14 residues. The CDR3 DNA sequence: TGTGCCAGCAGCCCCACGTGGGACCTCTATGGCTACACCTTC. It yields the protein CASSPTWDLYGYTF. The full variable domain, in which reference TRBV7-9 and TRBJ1-2 provide the parts outside the CDR3, is DTGVSQNPRHKITKRGQNVTFRCDPISEHNRLYWYRQTLGQGPEFLTYFQNEAQLEKSRLLSDRFSAERPKGSFSTLEIQRTEQGDSAMYLCASSPTWDLYGYTFGSGTRLTVV.

This clonotype was counted ten times or more. The chain links TRBV6-2 or TRBV6-3 to TRBJ2-1; D might be TRBD2 (6 bases). The CDR3 runs 14 residues. Trimming shortened V by 8 bases and J by 7 bases, and 18 bases separated the two germline ends. CDR1 and CDR2 (germline): MNHEY, SVGEGT. The CDR3 region is CASRDPAGGNEQFF. CDR3 coding DNA: TGTGCCAGCCGAGACCCAGCAGGAGGGAATGAGCAGTTCTTC.

This chain uses TRBV12-3 or TRBV12-4 with TRBJ2-1; D is ambiguous. This CDR3 is 13 amino acids long. Trimming removed 0 bases from V and 9 bases from J, with 9 bases in between. CDR3 sequence (DNA): TGTGCCAGCAGTTTAGCCCCCACGGGTGAGCAGTTCTTC. Translated, it gives CASSLAPTGEQFF.

This clonotype came up many times. This rearrangement joins TRBV11-2 to TRBJ2-5; D unclear. V was cut by 7 bases and J by 1 base, with 13 bases left in between. This CDR3 region has 14 residues. CDR1 is SGHAT and CDR2 is FQNNGV in the germline V gene. The CDR3 coding sequence is TGTGCCAGCACCAACGGGTTTCGCCAAGAGACCCAGTACTTC. Translation gives CASTNGFRQETQYF.

The chain couples TRBV6-7 to TRBJ2-5; D is possibly TRBD1 or TRBD2 (5 bases each). TRBV6-7 is an ORF; its function is uncertain. The germline V and J ends were trimmed by 0 bases and 7 bases, with 15 bases remaining between them. This CDR3 is 15 amino acids long. The CDR3 here is CASSYSPGREGTQYF. DNA of the CDR3: TGTGCCAGCAGTTACTCACCGGGACGAGAGGGGACCCAGTACTTC.

This clonotype showed up just a few times. This sequence joins TRBV6-5 and TRBJ1-3; D call uncertain. Germline V gene sequence: CDR1 MNHEY, CDR2 SVGAGI. The CDR3 loop spans 15 amino acids. Trimming left V 0 bases short and J 1 base short, with 7 bases between. The CDR3 sequence: CASSYSGRSGNTIYF. The CDR3 nucleotides are TGTGCCAGCAGTTACTCAGGCAGATCTGGAAACACCATATATTTT.

This clonotype was seen many times. The chain recombines TRBV20-1 with TRBJ1-1; 7 nucleotides align to TRBD1. Germline CDR1 is DFQATT and CDR2 is SNEGSKA (reference sequence). This CDR3 spans 15 amino acids. Germline trimming cut 0 bases from V and 6 bases from J; bases unmatched to any gene: 10. CDR3 bases: TGCAGTGCTAGAGATTTTGAGGGGGCAAGAGCTGAAGCTTTCTTT. This encodes CSARDFEGARAEAFF.

J is TRBJ1-5 and V is TRBV28; no clear D. Germline loops: CDR1 MDHEN, CDR2 SYDVKM. The CDR3 covers 18 residues. Trimming removed 6 bases at V and 5 bases at J, with 26 bases between. The CDR3 sequence is CASRPQFRNLLADQPQHF. In nucleotides, the CDR3 is TGTGCCAGCAGACCCCAATTCAGGAATCTACTGGCGGATCAGCCCCAGCATTTT.

The chain uses TRBV10-3 and TRBJ1-1; a weak D match, TRBD1 (5 bases). This CDR3 is built from 13 residues. Germline-derived CDR1 and CDR2 are ENHRY and SYGVKD. Trimming removed 7 bases at V and 1 base at J, with 10 bases between. CDR3 protein: CAITGGGNTEAFF. The CDR3 nucleotides read TGTGCCATCACTGGGGGAGGGAACACTGAAGCTTTCTTT.

This clonotype was detected once. The chain employs TRBV6-1 and TRBJ1-3; D unclear. V lost 7 bases, J lost 2 bases, and 12 bases lay in between. CDR1 is MNHNS, CDR2 SASEGT, per germline. The CDR3 contains 14 residues. The CDR3, as DNA: TGTGCCAGCACCCCTGGTGGGCCTGGAAACACCATATATTTT. It is translated as CASTPGGPGNTIYF.

The sample holds many counts of this clonotype. The V call is TRBV12-3 or TRBV12-4, the J call TRBJ2-3; the match to TRBD2 covers 11 bases. The V segment lost 5 bases and the J segment 7 bases; nucleotides outside the gene matches: 5. The CDR3 consists of 14 residues. CDR3 amino acids: CASSTSGSSNTQYF. The CDR3 bases are TGTGCCAGCAGTACTAGCGGGAGTTCAAATACGCAGTATTTT.

This clonotype has ten or more counts. V and J are TRBV5-1 and TRBJ1-5; unclear D gene. The CDR3 is made up of 13 amino acids. Germline lookup yields CDR1 SGHRS and CDR2 YFSETQ. V dropped 6 bases and J dropped 1 base, with 8 bases sitting between them. The CDR3 DNA reads as TGCGCCAGCAACCCACGGAGCAATCAGCCCCAGCATTTT. Residues: CASNPRSNQPQHF.

This clonotype was seen many times. V is TRBV30 and J is TRBJ1-2; unclear D gene. This CDR3 contains 11 residues. V was clipped by 0 bases and J by 8 bases, with 7 bases between them. The germline V gene has CDR1 GTSNPN and CDR2 SVGIG (reference sequence). The CDR3 is CAWSVGSGYTF. CDR3 coding DNA: TGTGCCTGGAGTGTCGGGTCCGGCTACACCTTC.

This clonotype showed up just a few times. The chain is built from TRBV28 and TRBJ2-7; D remains unclear. The germline CDR1 and CDR2 sequences are MDHEN and SYDVKM. The CDR3 runs 14 residues. V gave up 7 bases and J gave up 1 base, with 14 bases separating them. CDR3 loop: CASTPTELSYEQYF. For the CDR3, the DNA is TGTGCCAGCACTCCCACGGAGTTGTCCTACGAGCAGTACTTC.

This clonotype came up many times. V and J are TRBV5-1 and TRBJ1-2, with no clear D. The length of the CDR3 is 12 residues. In germline, CDR1 is SGHRS, CDR2 YFSETQ. Trimming took 4 bases from V and 5 from J, leaving 9 bases between them. The CDR3 region is CASSQTGYGYTF. CDR3 sequence (DNA): TGCGCCAGCAGCCAGACGGGGTATGGCTACACCTTC.

With regard to this clonotype: This may arise from a read error, as a much more abundant clone is one base away. The chain combines TRBV30 with TRBJ2-5, with TRBD2 matching over 8 bases. The germline V gene encodes CDR1 GTSNPN and CDR2 SVGIG (reference sequence). The CDR3 totals 15 residues. The CDR3 coding sequence is TGTGCCTGGAGTGTCCTCACGGGAGGGGGAGAGGCCCAGTACTTC. Its translation is CAWSVLTGGGEAQYF.